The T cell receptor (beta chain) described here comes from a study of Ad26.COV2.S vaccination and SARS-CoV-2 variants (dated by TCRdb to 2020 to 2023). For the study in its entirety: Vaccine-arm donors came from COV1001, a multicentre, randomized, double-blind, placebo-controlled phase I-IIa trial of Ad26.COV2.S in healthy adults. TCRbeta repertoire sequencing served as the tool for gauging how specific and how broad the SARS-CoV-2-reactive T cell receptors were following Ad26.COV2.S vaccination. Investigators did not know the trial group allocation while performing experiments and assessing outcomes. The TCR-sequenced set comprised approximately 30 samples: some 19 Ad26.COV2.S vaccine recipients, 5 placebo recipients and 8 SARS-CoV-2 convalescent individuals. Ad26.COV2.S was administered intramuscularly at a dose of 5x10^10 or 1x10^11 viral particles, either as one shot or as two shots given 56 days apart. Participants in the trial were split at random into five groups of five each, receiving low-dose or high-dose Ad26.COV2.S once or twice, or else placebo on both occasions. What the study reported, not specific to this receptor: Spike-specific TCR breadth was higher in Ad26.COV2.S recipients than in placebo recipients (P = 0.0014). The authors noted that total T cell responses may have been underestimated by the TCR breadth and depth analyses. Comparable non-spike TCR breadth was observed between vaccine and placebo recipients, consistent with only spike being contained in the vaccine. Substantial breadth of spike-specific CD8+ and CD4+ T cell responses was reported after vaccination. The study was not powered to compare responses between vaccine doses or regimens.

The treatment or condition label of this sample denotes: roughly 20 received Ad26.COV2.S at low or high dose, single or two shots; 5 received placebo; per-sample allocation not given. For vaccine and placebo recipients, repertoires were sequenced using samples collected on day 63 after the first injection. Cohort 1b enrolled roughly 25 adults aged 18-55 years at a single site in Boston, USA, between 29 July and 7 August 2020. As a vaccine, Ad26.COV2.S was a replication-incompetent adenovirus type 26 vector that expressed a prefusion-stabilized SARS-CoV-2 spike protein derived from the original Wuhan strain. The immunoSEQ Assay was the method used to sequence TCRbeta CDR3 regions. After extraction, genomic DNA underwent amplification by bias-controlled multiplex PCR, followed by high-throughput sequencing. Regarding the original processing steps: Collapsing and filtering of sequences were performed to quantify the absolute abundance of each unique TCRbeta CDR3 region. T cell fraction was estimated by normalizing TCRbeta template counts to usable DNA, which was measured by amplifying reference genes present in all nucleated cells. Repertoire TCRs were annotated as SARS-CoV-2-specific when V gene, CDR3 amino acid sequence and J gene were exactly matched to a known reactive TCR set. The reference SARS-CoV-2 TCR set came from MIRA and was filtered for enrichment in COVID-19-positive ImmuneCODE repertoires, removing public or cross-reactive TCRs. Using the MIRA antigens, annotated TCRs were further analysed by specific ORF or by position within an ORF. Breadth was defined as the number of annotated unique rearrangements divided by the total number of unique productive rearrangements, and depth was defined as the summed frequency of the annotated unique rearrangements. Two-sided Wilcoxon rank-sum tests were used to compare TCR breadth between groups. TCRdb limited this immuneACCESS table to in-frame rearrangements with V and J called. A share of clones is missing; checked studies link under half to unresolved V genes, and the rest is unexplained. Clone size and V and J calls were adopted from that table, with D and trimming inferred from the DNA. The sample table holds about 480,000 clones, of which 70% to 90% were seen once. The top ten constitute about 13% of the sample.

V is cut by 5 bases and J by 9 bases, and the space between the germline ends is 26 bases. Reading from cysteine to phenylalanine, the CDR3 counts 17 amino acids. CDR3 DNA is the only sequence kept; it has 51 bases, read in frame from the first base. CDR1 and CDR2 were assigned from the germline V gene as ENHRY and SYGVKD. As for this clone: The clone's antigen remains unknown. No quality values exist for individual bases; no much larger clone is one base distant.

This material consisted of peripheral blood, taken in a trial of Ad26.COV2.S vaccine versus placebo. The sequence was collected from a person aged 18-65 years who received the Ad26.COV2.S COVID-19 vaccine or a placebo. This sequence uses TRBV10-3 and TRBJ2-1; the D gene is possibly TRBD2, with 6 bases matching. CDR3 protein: CAISPFSGASVIGEQFF. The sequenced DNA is TGTGCCATCAGTCCATTCTCCGGGGCTAGCGTCATCGGTGAGCAGTTCTTC.